The text below deals with one TCR beta chain. Trimming took 0 bases from V and 7 from J, leaving 13 bases between them. Germline-derived CDR1 and CDR2 are SGHRS and YFSETQ. The CDR3 sequence is 14 residues long. This specimen belongs to a study of blood T cell repertoires in COVID-19. The assay was immunoSEQ multiplex PCR, and TCRdb's table has in-frame clones only and misses some. The sample yields some 65,000 clones, under 85% seen once. This clonotype originated in a woman aged 70 to 79 with acute or convalescent COVID-19. The J gene is TRBJ1-2, the V gene TRBV5-1; D is undetermined. The sequencing input was peripheral blood. CDR3 region: CASSLDGRIGGYTF. Written as DNA, the CDR3 is TGCGCCAGCAGCTTGGATGGGAGAATAGGTGGCTACACCTTC.